Sequencing of this T cell receptor (beta chain) was carried out in a study of vaccination and CD4 T cells after COVID-19. Across the whole study: Comprising six males and four females, the convalescent participants counted two Hispanic individuals among them. Median time from COVID diagnosis to post-COVID sampling was 101 days (35 to 161). Study observations and caveats: In convalescent patients, a median around 86% of reactive clones appeared only post-vaccination.

Treatment of the sample: approximately 11-day PBMC culture with coronavirus spike peptide pools or control peptides (ViraFEST assay). An Oncomine TCR Beta short-read assay was used to sequence the DNA from cultured CD4+ T cells. TCRdb independently ran MiXCR on the PCR reads; one entry per CDR3 protein. The repertoire holds around 4,100 distinct CDR3 sequences, 38% seen once, with around 23% in the top ten. There are a few counts of this clonotype. Its antigen is still unknown. The specimen was CD4+ T cells from blood, cultured in vitro. This TCR was sampled from a human donor who had recovered from COVID-19.

CDR3 amino acids: CASSYSFRAYEQYF. The CDR3 region has the DNA TGTGCCAGCAGTTACTCGTTCAGGGCCTACGAGCAGTACTTC. The chain links TRBV6-5 to TRBJ2-7; the D gene is possibly TRBD1 (5 bases). Germline V gene data show CDR1 as MNHEY and CDR2 as SVGAGI. The germline V and J ends were trimmed by 0 bases and 2 bases, with 8 bases remaining between them. The CDR3 consists of 14 residues.